These 15 T cell receptor beta chains originate from one sample sequenced in a study of cytomegalovirus exposure and HLA in healthy donors. Primers: 60 Vbeta forward and 13 Jbeta reverse. The data were produced by immunoSEQ multiplex PCR, yet TCRdb's version contains in-frame clones alone and is incomplete. The profile shows 150,000 to 200,000 clones, roughly 82% of them singletons. The sequenced material came from PBMCs. These TCRs come from a man aged 35 to 55 in good health and CMV-seronegative.

This sequence joins TRBV5-1 and TRBJ1-2, with 7 bases lining up with TRBD1. Germline V lookup: CDR1 SGHRS, CDR2 YFSETQ. The CDR3 sequence is 14 residues long. V shed 2 bases and J 7 bases; nucleotides not matched to a gene: 8. CDR3 amino acids: CASSFVAGGSGYTF. For the CDR3, the DNA is TGCGCCAGCAGCTTCGTCGCAGGGGGTAGTGGCTACACCTTC.

The chain is built from TRBV7-2 and TRBJ2-2; a weak D match, TRBD1 (5 bases). V was trimmed by 0 bases and J by 2 bases, leaving 13 bases between them. Germline V gene lookup returns CDR1 SGHTA and CDR2 FQGNSA. The CDR3 sequence is 17 residues long. The CDR3: CASSLALTGLNTGELFF. CDR3 in DNA: TGTGCCAGCAGCTTAGCCCTAACAGGCCTTAACACCGGGGAGCTGTTTTTT.

This chain uses TRBV4-3 with TRBJ1-1; D ambiguous. This CDR3 region has 15 residues. V gave up 1 base and J gave up 2 bases, with 11 bases separating them. Per germline, CDR1 LGHNA and CDR2 YSLEER. This CDR3 reads CASSQAFRSNTEAFF. The CDR3 DNA follows: TGCGCCAGCAGCCAAGCGTTCAGATCAAACACTGAAGCTTTCTTT.

The chain has TRBV6-6 and TRBJ1-2; TRBD1 matches at 7 bases. This CDR3 is built from 16 residues. V shed 6 bases, J shed 0 bases, and the junction held 10 bases outside the gene matches. Per germline, CDR1 MNHNY and CDR2 SVGAGI (reference sequence). The DNA for the CDR3 is TGTGCCAGCAGCCCCGGGACAGATCGAGCTAACTATGGCTACACCTTC. Translation gives CASSPGTDRANYGYTF.

This clone was seen once. The CDR3: CAPLRDSLGTLPPPNSPLHF. CDR3 coding DNA: TGTGCCCCACTTCGGGACAGCCTAGGAACCCTCCCCCCCCCTAATTCACCCCTCCACTTT. The J gene is TRBJ1-6, the V gene TRBV11-3; 7 positions match TRBD1. The CDR3 is 20 amino acids. Losses at the gene ends were 11 bases for V and 6 bases for J; bases not matched to a gene: 28. CDR1 is SGHNT and CDR2 is YENEEA in the germline V gene.

The V call is TRBV6-6, the J call TRBJ1-2, with D hard to call. Germline loops: CDR1 MNHNY, CDR2 SVGAGI (reference sequence). The V gene lost 8 bases and the J gene lost 5 bases, with 9 bases spanning the gap. CDR3 length equals 11 residues. The DNA for the CDR3 is TGTGCCAGCGGGCCGGGATATGGCTACACCTTC. It encodes CASGPGYGYTF.

The chain employs TRBV21-1 and TRBJ1-5. TRBV21-1 is tagged as a pseudogene. The CDR3 runs 15 residues. CDR3: CASSNRRRGNQPQHF. For the CDR3, the DNA is TGTGCCAGCAGCAACCGACGGAGGGGAAATCAGCCCCAGCATTTT.

About this clone itself: Other nucleotide sequences from this sample produce the same CDR3. The CDR3 DNA reads TGTGCCAGTAGTTTACGACTGGCAGATACGCAGTATTTT. Its translation is CASSLRLADTQYF. The chain couples TRBV19 to TRBJ2-3; no reliable D call. V was trimmed by 5 bases and J by 4 bases, leaving 10 bases between them. CDR3 length: 13 amino acids. Germline CDR1 reads LNHDA; CDR2 reads SQIVND (reference sequence).

The chain uses TRBV9 and TRBJ1-2, with D tentatively TRBD1 (5 bases). Trimming removed 4 bases from V and 5 bases from J, with 24 bases in between. CDR3 length: 17 residues. From germline, CDR1 is SGDLS and CDR2 YYNGEE. CDR3 nucleotides: TGTGCCAGCAGCCCCGATCCGGGGACTTCCATTATATATGGCTACACCTTC. It yields the protein CASSPDPGTSIIYGYTF.

The chain carries TRBV5-1 and TRBJ2-7, with 7 bases lining up with TRBD2. CDR3 length: 16 residues. Germline V gene data show CDR1 as SGHRS and CDR2 as YFSETQ. The junction had 11 bases not matched to a gene; V was cut back by 4 bases and J by 1 base. Written as DNA, the CDR3 is TGCGCCAGCAGCGGCGTTCAGGCGGGAGATTCCTACGAGCAGTACTTC. Amino acid sequence: CASSGVQAGDSYEQYF.

The chain recombines TRBV7-6 with TRBJ2-2; 8 positions match TRBD1. The germline V gene encodes CDR1 SGHVS and CDR2 FNYEAQ. CDR3 size: 16 residues. The ends lost 5 bases at V and 0 bases at J; junction bases unmatched: 5. The CDR3 DNA is TGTGCCAGCAGCGCCCGACAGGGGACGAACACCGGGGAGCTGTTTTTT. This sequence encodes CASSARQGTNTGELFF. Full variable domain (outside the CDR3, taken from reference TRBV7-6 and TRBJ2-2): GAGVSQSPRYKVTKRGQDVALRCDPISGHVSLYWYRQALGQGPEFLTYFNYEAQQDKSGLPNDRFSAERPEGSISTLTIQRTEQRDSAMYRCASSARQGTNTGELFFGEGSRLTVL.

The chain is built from TRBV27 and TRBJ1-1; 8 bases align to TRBD1. V was clipped by 3 bases and J by 4 bases; unmatched bases: 4. The germline gives CDR1 MNHEY, CDR2 SMNVEV (reference sequence). The CDR3 is made up of 14 amino acids. CDR3 DNA sequence: TGTGCCAGCAGTTTGTACAGGGGGAGCACTGAAGCTTTCTTT. This gives the protein CASSLYRGSTEAFF.

The chain combines TRBV9 with TRBJ1-2; the match to TRBD1 covers 7 bases. V gave up 6 bases and J gave up 4 bases; unmatched junction bases: 18. The CDR3 loop spans 17 amino acids. The germline gives CDR1 SGDLS, CDR2 YYNGEE. CDR3 sequence (DNA): TGTGCCAGCACCGAAACCATACAGGGGAAGTTCAGCTATGGCTACACCTTC. It yields the protein CASTETIQGKFSYGYTF.

This chain joins TRBV6-6 and TRBJ2-1, with TRBD2 matching over 8 bases. V lost 5 bases, J lost 2 bases, and 8 bases stayed unmatched. Germline lookup yields CDR1 MNHNY and CDR2 SVGAGI (reference sequence). This CDR3 is 16 amino acids long. CDR3 residues: CASSTPGGGTYNEQFF. The CDR3 DNA reads as TGTGCCAGCAGTACGCCGGGGGGGGGTACCTACAATGAGCAGTTCTTC.

In its sample, this clone was seen once. The genes are TRBV15 and TRBJ2-1; weak D call: TRBD2 (5 bases). CDR3 length equals 16 residues. Germline V gives CDR1 LNHNV, CDR2 YYDKDF (reference sequence). Trimming removed 0 bases at V and 6 bases at J, with 15 bases between. The CDR3 loop reads CATSRDLASSGNEQFF. The CDR3 DNA reads TGTGCCACCAGCAGAGATCTGGCTAGCTCGGGCAATGAGCAGTTCTTC.